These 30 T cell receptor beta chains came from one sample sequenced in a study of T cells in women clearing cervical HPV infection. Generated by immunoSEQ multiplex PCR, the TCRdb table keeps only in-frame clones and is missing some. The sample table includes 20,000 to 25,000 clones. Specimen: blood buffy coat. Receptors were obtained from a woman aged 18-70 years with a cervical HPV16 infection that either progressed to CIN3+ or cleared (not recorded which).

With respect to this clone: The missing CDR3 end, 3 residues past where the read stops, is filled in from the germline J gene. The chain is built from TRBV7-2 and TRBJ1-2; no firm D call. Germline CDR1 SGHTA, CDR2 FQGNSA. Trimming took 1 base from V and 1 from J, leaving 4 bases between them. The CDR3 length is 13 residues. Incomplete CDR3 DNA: TGTGCCAGCAGCTTAGTAGTTAACTATGGC. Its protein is CASSLVVNYG. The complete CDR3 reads CASSLVVNYGYTF. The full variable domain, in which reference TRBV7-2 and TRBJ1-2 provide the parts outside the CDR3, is GAGVSQSPSNKVTEKGKDVELRCDPISGHTALYWYRQSLGQGLEFLIYFQGNSAPDKSGLPSDRFSAERTGGSVSTLTIQRTQQEDSAVYLCASSLVVNYGYTFGSGTRLTVV.

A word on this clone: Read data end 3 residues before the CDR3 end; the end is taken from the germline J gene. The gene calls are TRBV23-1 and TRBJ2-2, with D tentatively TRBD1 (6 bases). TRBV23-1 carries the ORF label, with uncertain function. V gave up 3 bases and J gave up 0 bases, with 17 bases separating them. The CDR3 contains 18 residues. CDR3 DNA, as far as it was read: TGCGCCAGCAGTCATGGACAGTGGGGCGCCGCGAACACCGGGGAG. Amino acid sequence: CASSHGQWGAANTGE. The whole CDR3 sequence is CASSHGQWGAANTGELFF.

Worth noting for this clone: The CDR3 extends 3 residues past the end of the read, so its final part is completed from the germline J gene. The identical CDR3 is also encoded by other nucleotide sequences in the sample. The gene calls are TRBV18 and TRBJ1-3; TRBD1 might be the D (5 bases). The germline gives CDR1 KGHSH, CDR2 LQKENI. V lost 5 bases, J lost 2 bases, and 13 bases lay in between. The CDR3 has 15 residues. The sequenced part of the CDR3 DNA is TGTGCCAGCTCAGAAAGACAGCTTACTGGAAACACC. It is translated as CASSERQLTGNT. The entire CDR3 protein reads CASSERQLTGNTIYF.

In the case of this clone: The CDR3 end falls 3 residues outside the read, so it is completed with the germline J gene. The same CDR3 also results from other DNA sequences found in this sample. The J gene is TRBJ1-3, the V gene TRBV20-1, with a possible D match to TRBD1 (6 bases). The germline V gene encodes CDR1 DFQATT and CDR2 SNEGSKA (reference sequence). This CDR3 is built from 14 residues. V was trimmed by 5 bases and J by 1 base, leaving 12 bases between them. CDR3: CSADQTGSGNTIYF. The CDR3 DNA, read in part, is TGCAGTGCTGATCAAACAGGGTCTGGAAACACC.

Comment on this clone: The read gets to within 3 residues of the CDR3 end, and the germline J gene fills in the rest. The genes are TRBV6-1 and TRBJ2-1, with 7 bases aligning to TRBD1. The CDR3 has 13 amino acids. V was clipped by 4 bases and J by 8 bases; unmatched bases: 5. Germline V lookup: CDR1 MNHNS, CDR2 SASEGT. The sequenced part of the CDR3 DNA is TGTGCCAGCAGTGTACAGGGGTGGGATGAG. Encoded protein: CASSVQGWDE. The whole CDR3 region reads CASSVQGWDEQFF.

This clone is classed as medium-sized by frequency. CDR3 DNA, as far as it was read: TGTGCCAGCTCAGGAGGGCGGGGCACCGGGGAG. Translated, it gives CASSGGRGTGE. The entire CDR3 sequence reads CASSGGRGTGELFF. This chain joins TRBV19 and TRBJ2-2, with D perhaps matching TRBD2 (6 bases). Sequencing ends 3 residues short of the CDR3 end; the germline J gene provides the rest. Between the trimmed V and J ends, which lost 9 bases and 4 bases, there was a span of 15 bases. The CDR3 extends over 14 amino acids. CDR1 is LNHDA, CDR2 SQIVND, per germline (reference sequence).

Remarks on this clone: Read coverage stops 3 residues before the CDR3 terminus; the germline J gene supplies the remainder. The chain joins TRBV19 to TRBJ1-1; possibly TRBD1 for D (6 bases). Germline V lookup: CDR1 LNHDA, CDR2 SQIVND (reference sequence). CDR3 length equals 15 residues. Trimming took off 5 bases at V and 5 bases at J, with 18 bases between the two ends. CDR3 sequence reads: CASSFDRDMGTEAFF. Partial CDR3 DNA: TGTGCCAGTAGTTTCGACCGGGACATGGGGACTGAA.

CDR3 sequence reads: CASSPGHHPQHF. The sequenced CDR3 bases are TGTGCCAGCTCACCAGGGCACCATCCC. The rearrangement joins TRBV18 to TRBJ1-5; no firm D call. Sequencing ends 3 residues short of the CDR3 end; the germline J gene provides the rest. The germline CDR1 and CDR2 sequences are KGHSH and LQKENI. The CDR3 runs to 12 residues.

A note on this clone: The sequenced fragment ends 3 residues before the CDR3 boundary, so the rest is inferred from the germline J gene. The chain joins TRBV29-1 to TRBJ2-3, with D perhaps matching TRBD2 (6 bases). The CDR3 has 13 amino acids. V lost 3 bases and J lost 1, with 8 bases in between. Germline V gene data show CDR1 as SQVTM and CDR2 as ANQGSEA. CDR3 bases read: TGCAGCGTTGATGTAGCGGGCACAGATACG. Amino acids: CSVDVAGTDT. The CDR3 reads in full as CSVDVAGTDTQYF.

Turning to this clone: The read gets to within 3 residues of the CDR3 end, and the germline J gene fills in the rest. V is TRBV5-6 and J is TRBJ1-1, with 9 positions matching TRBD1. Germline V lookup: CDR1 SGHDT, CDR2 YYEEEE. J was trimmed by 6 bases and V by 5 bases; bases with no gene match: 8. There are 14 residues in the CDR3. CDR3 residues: CASSLWDRDAEAFF. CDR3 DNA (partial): TGTGCCAGCAGTTTATGGGACAGGGACGCTGAA. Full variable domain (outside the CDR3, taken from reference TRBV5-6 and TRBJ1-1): DAGVTQSPTHLIKTRGQQVTLRCSPKSGHDTVSWYQQALGQGPQFIFQYYEEEERQRGNFPDRFSGHQFPNYSSELNVNALLLGDSALYLCASSLWDRDAEAFFGQGTRLTVV.

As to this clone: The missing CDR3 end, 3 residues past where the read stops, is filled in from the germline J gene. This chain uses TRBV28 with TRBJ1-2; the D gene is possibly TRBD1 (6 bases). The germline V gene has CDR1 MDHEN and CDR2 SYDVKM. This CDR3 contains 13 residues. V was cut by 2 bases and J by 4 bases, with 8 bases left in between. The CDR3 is CASSLDRSYGYTF. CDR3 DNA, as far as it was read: TGTGCCAGCAGTTTAGACAGGTCCTATGGC.

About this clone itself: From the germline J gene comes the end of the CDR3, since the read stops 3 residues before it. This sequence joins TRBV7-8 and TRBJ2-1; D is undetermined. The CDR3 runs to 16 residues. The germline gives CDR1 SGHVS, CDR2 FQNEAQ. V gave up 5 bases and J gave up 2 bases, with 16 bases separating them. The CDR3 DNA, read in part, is TGTGCCAGCAGCCCCAGTAGGTGGGCGCCCTACAATGAG. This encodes CASSPSRWAPYNE. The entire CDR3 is CASSPSRWAPYNEQFF.

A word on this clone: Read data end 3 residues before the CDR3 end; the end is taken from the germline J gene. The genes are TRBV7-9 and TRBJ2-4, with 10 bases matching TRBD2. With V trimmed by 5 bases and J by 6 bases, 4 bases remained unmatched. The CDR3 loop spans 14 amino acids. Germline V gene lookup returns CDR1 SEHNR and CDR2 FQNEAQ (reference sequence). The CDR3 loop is CASSHIAGGNIQYF. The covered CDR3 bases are TGTGCCAGCAGCCACATAGCGGGAGGAAACATT.

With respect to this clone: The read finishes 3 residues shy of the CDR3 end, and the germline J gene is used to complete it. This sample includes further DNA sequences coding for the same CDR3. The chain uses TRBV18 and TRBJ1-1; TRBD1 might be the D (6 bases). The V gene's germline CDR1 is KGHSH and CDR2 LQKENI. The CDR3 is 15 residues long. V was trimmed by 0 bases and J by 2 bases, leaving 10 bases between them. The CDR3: CASSPPGGLNTEAFF. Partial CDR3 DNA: TGTGCCAGCTCACCACCGGGGGGGCTAAACACTGAA.

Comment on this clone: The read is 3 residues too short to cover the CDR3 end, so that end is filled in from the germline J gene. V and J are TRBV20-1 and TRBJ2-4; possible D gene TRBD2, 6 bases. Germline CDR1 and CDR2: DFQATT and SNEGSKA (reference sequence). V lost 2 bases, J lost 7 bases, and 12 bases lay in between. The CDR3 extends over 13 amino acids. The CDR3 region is CSARPRGRNIQYF. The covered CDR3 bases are TGCAGTGCTAGACCTCGGGGGAGGAACATT.

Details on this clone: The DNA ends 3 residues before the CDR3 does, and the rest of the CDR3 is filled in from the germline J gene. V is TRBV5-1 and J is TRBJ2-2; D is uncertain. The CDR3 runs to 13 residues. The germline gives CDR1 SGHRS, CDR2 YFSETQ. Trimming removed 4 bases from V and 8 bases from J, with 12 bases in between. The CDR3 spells CASSLLGSGELFF. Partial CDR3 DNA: TGCGCCAGCAGCCTGCTCGGGTCTGGGGAG.

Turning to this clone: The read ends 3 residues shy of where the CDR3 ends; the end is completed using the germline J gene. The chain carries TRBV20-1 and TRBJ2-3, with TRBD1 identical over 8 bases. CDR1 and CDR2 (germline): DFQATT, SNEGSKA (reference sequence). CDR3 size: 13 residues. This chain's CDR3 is CSVNGQGDQPQYF. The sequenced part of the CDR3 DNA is TGCAGTGTTAACGGACAGGGAGATCAGCCG.

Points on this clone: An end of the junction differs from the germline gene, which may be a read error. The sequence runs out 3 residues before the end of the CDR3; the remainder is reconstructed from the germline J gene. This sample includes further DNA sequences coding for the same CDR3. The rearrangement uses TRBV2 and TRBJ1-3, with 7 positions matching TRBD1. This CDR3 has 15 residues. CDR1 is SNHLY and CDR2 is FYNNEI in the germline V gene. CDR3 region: CASSWDSYSGNTIYF. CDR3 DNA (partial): TGTGCCAGCAGTTGGGACAGCTACTCTGGAAACACA.

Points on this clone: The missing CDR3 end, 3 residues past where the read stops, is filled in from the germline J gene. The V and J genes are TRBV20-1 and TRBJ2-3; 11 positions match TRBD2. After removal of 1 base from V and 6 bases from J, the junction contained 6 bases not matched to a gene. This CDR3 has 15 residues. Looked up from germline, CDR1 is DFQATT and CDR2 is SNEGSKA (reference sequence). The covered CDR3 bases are TGCAGTGCTAGAGGCCTTAGCGGGAGGGGGGATACG. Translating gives CSARGLSGRGDT. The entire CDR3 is CSARGLSGRGDTQYF.

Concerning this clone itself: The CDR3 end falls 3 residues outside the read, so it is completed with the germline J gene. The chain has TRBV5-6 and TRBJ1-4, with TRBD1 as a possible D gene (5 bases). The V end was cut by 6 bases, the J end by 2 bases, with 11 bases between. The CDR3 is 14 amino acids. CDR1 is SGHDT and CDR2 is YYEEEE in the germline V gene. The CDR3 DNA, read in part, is TGTGCCAGCACCTGGGGGGTGACTAATGAAAAA. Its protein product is CASTWGVTNEK. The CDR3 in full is CASTWGVTNEKLFF.

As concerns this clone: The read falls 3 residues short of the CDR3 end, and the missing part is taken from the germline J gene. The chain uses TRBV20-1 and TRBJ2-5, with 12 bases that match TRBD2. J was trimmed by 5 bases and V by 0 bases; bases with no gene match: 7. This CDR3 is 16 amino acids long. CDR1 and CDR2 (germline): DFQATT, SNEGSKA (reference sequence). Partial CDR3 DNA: TGCAGTGCTAGAGATAGCCTAGCGGGGGGGCTGGAGACC. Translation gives CSARDSLAGGLET. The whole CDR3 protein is CSARDSLAGGLETQYF.

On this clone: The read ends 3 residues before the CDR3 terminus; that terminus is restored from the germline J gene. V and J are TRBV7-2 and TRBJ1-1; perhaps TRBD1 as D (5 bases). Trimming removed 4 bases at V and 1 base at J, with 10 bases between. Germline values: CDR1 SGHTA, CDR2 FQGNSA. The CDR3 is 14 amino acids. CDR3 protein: CASSSLTENTEAFF. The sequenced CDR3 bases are TGTGCCAGCAGCTCCCTGACAGAGAACACTGAA.

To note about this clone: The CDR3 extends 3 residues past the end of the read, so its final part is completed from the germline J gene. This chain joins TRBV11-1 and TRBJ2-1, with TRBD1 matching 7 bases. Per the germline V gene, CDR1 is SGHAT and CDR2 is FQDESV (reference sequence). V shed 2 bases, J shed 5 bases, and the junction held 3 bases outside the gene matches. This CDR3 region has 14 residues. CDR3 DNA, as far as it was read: TGTGCCAGCAGCTTAATGACAGGGCACAATGAG. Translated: CASSLMTGHNE. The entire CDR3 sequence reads CASSLMTGHNEQFF.

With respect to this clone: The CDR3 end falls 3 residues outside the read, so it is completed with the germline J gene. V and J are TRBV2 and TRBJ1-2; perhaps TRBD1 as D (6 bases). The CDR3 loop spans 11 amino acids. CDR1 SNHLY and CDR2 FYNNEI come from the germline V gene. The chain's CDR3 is CASRQGNSYTF. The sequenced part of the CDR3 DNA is TGTGCCAGCAGACAGGGTAATAGC.

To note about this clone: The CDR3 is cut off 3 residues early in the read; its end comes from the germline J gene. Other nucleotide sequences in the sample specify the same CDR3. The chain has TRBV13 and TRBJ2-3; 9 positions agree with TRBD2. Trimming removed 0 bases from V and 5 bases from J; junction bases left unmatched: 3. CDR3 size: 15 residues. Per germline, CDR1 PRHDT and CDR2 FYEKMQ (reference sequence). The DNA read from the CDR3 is TGTGCCAGCAGCTTAGGTAGCGGGGGTGGAGATACG. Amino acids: CASSLGSGGGDT. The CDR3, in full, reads CASSLGSGGGDTQYF.

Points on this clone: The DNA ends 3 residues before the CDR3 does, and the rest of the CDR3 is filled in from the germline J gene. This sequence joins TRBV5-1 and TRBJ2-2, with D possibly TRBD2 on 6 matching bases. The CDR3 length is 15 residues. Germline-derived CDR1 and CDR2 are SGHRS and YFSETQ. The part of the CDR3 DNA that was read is TGCGCCAGCAGCTGGACGGGACTGACAAATGAAAAG. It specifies CASSWTGLTNEK. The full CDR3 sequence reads CASSWTGLTNEKLFF.

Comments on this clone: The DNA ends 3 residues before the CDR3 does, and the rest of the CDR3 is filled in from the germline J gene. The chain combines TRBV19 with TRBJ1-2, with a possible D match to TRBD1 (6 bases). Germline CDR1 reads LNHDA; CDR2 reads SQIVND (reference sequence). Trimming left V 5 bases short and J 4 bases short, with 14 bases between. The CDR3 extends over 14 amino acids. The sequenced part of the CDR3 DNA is TGTGCCAGTAGTCCCGGGACATCATTCTATGGC. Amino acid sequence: CASSPGTSFYG. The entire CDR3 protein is CASSPGTSFYGYTF.

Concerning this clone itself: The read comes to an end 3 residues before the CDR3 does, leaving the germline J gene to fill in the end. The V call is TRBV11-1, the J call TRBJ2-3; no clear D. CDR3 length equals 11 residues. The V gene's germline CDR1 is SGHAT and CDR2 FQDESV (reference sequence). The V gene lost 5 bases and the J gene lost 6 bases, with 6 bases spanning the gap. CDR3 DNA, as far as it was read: TGTGCCAGCAGCCCACAGGATACG. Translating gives CASSPQDT. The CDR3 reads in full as CASSPQDTQYF.

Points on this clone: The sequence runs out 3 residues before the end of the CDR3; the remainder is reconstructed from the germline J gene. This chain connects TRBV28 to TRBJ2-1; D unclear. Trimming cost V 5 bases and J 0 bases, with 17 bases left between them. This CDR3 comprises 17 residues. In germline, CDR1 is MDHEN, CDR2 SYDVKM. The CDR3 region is CASSPPRWRSSYNEQFF. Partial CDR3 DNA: TGTGCCAGCAGTCCTCCCCGATGGCGGTCCTCCTACAATGAG.

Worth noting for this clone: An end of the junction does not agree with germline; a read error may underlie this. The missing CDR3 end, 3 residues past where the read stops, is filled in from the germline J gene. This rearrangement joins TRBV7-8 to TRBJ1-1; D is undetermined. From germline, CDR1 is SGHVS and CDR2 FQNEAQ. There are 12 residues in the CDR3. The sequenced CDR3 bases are TGTGCCAGCAGCTTAGTTGTCACTGGA. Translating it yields CASSLVVTG. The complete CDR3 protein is CASSLVVTGAFF.